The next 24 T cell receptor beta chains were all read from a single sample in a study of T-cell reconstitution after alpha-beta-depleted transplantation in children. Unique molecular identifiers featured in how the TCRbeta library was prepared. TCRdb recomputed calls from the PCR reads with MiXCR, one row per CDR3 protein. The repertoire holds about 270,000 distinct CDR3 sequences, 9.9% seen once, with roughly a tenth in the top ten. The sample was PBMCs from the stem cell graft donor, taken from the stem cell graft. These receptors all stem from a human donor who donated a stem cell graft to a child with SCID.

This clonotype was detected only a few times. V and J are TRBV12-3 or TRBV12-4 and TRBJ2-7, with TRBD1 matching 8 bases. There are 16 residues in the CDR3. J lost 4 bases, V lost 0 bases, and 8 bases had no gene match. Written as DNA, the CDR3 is TGTGCCAGCAGTTTAGCCGACAGGGGAATCGGGTACGAGCAGTACTTC. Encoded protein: CASSLADRGIGYEQYF.

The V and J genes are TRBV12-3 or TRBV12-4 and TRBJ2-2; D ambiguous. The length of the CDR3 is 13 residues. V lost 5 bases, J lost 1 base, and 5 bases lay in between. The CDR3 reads CASSGRNTGELFF. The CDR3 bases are TGTGCCAGCAGTGGTCGGAACACCGGGGAGCTGTTTTTT.

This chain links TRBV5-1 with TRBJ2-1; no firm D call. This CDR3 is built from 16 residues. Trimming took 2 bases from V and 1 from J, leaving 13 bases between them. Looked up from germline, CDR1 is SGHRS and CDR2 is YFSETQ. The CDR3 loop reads CASSFYPASSYNEQFF. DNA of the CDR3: TGCGCCAGCAGCTTCTATCCAGCAAGTTCCTACAATGAGCAGTTCTTC. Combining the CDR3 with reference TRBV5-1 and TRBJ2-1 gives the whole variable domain KAGVTQTPRYLIKTRGQQVTLSCSPISGHRSVSWYQQTPGQGLQFLFEYFSETQRNKGNFPGRFSGRQFSNSRSEMNVSTLELGDSALYLCASSFYPASSYNEQFFGPGTRLTVL.

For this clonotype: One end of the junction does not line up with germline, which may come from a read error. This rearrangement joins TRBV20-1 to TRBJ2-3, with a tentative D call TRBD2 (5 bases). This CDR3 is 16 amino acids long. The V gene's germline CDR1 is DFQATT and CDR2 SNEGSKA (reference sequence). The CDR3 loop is CGARDFSGEYTDTQYF. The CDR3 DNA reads TGCGGTGCTAGAGATTTTTCCGGGGAGTACACAGATACGCAGTATTTT.

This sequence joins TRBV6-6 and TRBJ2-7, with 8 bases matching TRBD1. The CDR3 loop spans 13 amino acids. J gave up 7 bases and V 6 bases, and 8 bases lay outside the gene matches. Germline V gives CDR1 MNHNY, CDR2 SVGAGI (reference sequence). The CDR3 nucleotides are TGTGCCAGCAGAGCGACAGGGGAAGGAGAGCAGTACTTC. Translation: CASRATGEGEQYF.

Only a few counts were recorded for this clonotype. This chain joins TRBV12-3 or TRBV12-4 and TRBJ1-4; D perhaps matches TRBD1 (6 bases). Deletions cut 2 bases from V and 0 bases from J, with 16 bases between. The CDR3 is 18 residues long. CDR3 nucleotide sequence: TGTGCCAGCAGTTTACCCCCGACAGGACCTGCAACTAATGAAAAACTGTTTTTT. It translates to CASSLPPTGPATNEKLFF.

CDR3 nucleotides: TGTGCCAGCTCACCATCGACGGGACAGGGGATCACTGAAGCTTTCTTT. It encodes CASSPSTGQGITEAFF. J is TRBJ1-1 and V is TRBV18, with 10 bases aligning to TRBD1. Germline V gene lookup returns CDR1 KGHSH and CDR2 LQKENI. J was trimmed by 4 bases and V by 2 bases; bases with no gene match: 7. This CDR3 has 16 amino acids. Together with reference TRBV18 and TRBJ1-1, the CDR3 gives the full variable domain: NAGVMQNPRHLVRRRGQEARLRCSPMKGHSHVYWYRQLPEEGLKFMVYLQKENIIDESGMPKERFSAEFPKEGPSILRIQQVVRGDSAAYFCASSPSTGQGITEAFFGQGTRLTVV.

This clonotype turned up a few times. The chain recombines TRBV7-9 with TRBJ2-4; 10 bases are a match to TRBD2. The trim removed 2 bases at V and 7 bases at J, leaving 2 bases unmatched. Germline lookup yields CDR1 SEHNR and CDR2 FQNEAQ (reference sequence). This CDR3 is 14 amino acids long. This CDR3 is CASSLLAGVNIQYF. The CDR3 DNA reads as TGTGCCAGCAGCTTACTAGCGGGAGTCAACATTCAGTACTTC.

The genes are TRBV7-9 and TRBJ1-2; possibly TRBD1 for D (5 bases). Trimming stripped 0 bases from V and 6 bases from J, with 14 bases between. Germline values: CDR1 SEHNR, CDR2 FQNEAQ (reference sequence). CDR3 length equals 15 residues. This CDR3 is CASSLARAFLDGYTF. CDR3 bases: TGTGCCAGCAGCTTAGCCAGGGCCTTTTTGGATGGCTACACCTTC.

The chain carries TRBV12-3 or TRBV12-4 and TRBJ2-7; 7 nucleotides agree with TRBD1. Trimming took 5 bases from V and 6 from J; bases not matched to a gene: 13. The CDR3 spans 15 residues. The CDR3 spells CASSKGQAGPLEQYF. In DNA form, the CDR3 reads TGTGCCAGCAGTAAAGGACAGGCCGGACCTCTCGAGCAGTACTTC.

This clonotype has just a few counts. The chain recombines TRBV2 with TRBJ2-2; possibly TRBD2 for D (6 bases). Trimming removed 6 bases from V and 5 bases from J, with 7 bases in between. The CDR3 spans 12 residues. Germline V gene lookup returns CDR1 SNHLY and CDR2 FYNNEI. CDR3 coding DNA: TGTGCCAGCAGGGGGGGAACCGGGGAGCTGTTTTTT. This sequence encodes CASRGGTGELFF.

CDR3 amino acids: CASSPTAGGTYNEQFF. The CDR3 bases are TGTGCCAGCAGTCCGACAGCGGGGGGGACCTACAATGAGCAGTTCTTC. This rearrangement joins TRBV7-9 to TRBJ2-1, with 10 bases aligning to TRBD2. Germline V CDR1 and CDR2: SEHNR, FQNEAQ (reference sequence). The CDR3 sequence is 16 residues long. Trimming cost V 6 bases and J 2 bases; bases outside gene matches: 7. Drawing the rest from reference TRBV7-9 and TRBJ2-1, the complete variable domain is DTGVSQNPRHKITKRGQNVTFRCDPISEHNRLYWYRQTLGQGPEFLTYFQNEAQLEKSRLLSDRFSAERPKGSFSTLEIQRTEQGDSAMYLCASSPTAGGTYNEQFFGPGTRLTVL.

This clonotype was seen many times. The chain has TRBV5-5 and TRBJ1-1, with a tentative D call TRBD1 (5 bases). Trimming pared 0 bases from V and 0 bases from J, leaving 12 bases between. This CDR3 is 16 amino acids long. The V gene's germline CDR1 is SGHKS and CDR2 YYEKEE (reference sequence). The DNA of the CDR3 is TGTGCCAGCAGCTTGGGGGGGACGGTCATGAACACTGAAGCTTTCTTT. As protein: CASSLGGTVMNTEAFF.

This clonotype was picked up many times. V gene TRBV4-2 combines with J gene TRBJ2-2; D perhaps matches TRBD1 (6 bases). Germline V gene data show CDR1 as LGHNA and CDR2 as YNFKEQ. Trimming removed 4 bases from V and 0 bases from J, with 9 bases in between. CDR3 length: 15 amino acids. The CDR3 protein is CASSLGQPNTGELFF. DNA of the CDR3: TGTGCCAGCAGCCTGGGACAACCGAACACCGGGGAGCTGTTTTTT.

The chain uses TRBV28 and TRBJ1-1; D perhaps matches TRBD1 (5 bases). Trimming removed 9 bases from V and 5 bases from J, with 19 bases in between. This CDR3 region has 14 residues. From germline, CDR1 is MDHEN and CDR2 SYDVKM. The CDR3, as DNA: TGTGCCAGTCGAGATCTCGGGGGTGGGACTGAAGCTTTCTTT. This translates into CASRDLGGGTEAFF.

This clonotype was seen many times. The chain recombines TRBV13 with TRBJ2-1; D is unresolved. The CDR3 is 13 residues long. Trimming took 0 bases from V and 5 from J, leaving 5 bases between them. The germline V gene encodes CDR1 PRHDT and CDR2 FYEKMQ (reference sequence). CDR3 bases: TGTGCCAGCAGCTTAGGCTTGGACAATGAGCAGTTCTTC. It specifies CASSLGLDNEQFF.

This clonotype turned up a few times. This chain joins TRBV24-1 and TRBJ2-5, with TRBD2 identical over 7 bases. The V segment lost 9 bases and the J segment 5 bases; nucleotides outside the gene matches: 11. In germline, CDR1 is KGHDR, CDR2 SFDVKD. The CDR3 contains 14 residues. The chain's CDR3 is CATSQASGGETQYF. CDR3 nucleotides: TGTGCCACCTCTCAGGCTAGCGGCGGCGAGACCCAGTACTTC.

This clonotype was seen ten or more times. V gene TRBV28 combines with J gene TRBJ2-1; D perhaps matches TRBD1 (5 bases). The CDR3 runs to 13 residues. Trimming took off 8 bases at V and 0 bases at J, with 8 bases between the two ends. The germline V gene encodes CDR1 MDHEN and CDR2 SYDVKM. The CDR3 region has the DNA TGTGCCAGCGGGGCCTACTCCTACAATGAGCAGTTCTTC. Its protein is CASGAYSYNEQFF.

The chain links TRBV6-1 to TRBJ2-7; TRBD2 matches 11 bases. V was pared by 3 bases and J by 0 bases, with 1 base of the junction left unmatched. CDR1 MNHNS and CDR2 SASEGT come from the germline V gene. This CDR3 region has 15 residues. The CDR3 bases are TGTGCCAGCAGTGAGGGACTAGCGGTCTCCTACGAGCAGTACTTC. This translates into CASSEGLAVSYEQYF.

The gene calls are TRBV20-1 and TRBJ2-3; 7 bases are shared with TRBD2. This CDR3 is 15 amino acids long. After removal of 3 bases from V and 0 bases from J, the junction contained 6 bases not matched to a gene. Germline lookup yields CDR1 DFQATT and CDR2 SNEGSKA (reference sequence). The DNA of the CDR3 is TGCAGTGCTAGCTCGCTAGCGGCTAGCACAGATACGCAGTATTTT. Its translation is CSASSLAASTDTQYF.

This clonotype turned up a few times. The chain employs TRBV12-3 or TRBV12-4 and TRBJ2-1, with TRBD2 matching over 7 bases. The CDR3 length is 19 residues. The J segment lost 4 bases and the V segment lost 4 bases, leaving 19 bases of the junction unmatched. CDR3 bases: TGTGCCAGCAGTTCTAAATTCTGGGTTCCGGGGGGAACTTACAATGAGCAGTTCTTC. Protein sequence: CASSSKFWVPGGTYNEQFF.

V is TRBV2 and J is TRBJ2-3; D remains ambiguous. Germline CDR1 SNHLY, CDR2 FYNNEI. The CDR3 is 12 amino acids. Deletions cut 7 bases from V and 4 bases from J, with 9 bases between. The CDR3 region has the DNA TGTGCCAGCATCATGAACTCAGATACGCAGTATTTT. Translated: CASIMNSDTQYF.

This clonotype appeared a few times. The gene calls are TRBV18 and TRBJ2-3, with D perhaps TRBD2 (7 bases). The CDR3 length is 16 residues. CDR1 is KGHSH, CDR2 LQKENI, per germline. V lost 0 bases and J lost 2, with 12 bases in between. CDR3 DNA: TGTGCCAGCTCACCACCCGGGGGGCCCAACACAGATACGCAGTATTTT. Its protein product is CASSPPGGPNTDTQYF.

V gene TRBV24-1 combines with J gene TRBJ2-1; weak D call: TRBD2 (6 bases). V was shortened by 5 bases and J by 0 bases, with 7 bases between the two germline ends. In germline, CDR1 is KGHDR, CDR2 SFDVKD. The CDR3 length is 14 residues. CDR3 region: CATSAEGSYNEQFF. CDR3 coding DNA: TGTGCCACCAGTGCGGAGGGCTCCTACAATGAGCAGTTCTTC.